This TCR beta chain was found in a study of beta chain features in type 1 diabetes. Study summary: Patients looked much like healthy donors when it came to age, gender and cell yields.

TCRB transcripts that were expressed got sequenced, as all of the isolated RNA had been reverse transcribed. Generated by immunoSEQ multiplex PCR, the TCRdb table keeps only in-frame clones and is missing some. The sample carries about 650,000 clones, about an eighth recorded once. Germline CDR1 and CDR2: SEHNR and FQNEAQ (reference sequence). With V trimmed by 1 base and J by 6 bases, 3 bases remained unmatched. This CDR3 is 15 amino acids long. Study-wide points: In every one of the four CD4+ subsets, TCRB CDR3s were moderately but significantly shorter in Type 1 diabetes patients.

Turning to this clone: The antigen is unknown.

Material: naive CD4+ T cells from blood. The TCR originated in a young man with type 1 diabetes. The rearrangement joins TRBV7-9 to TRBJ1-6; TRBD1 matches at 7 bases. The CDR3 DNA is TGTGCCAGCAGCTTAGAGGGGGCGGGTAATTCACCCCTCCACTTT. Translating gives CASSLEGAGNSPLHF.